This entry lists 21 T cell receptor beta chains sequenced from one sample in a study of blood T cell repertoires in COVID-19. The assay was immunoSEQ multiplex PCR, and TCRdb's table has in-frame clones only and misses some. The table includes about 260,000 clones, around 90% detected once. Sequences were obtained from PBMCs or T cells enriched from blood (not recorded which). All receptors derive from a woman aged 40 to 55 who had been exposed to COVID-19.

The chain joins TRBV5-1 to TRBJ2-1; D possibly corresponds to TRBD1 (5 bases). Trimming removed 1 base from V and 5 bases from J, with 10 bases in between. Germline CDR1 SGHRS, CDR2 YFSETQ. This CDR3 is 14 amino acids long. The CDR3 is CASSLQGWDNEQFF. The CDR3 coding sequence is TGCGCCAGCAGCTTGCAGGGTTGGGACAATGAGCAGTTCTTC.

This chain connects TRBV30 to TRBJ1-1; possibly TRBD1 for D (5 bases). CDR3 length equals 13 residues. Germline CDR1 and CDR2: GTSNPN and SVGIG (reference sequence). Trimming left V 8 bases short and J 1 base short, with 14 bases between. The DNA of the CDR3 is TGTGCCGTGGGGGGAGGGAGGAACACTGAAGCTTTCTTT. The encoded protein is CAVGGGRNTEAFF. Supplemented by reference TRBV30 and TRBJ1-1, the full variable domain reads SQTIHQWPATLVQPVGSPLSLECTVEGTSNPNLYWYRQAAGRGLQLLFYSVGIGQISSEVPQNLSASRPQDRQFILSSKKLLLSDSGFYLCAVGGGRNTEAFFGQGTRLTVV.

V is TRBV29-1 and J is TRBJ1-2; 8 positions match TRBD1. J was trimmed by 2 bases and V by 6 bases; bases with no gene match: 5. CDR1 is SQVTM, CDR2 ANQGSEA, per germline. This CDR3 has 13 residues. The CDR3 loop reads CSVGTGVNYGYTF. Written as DNA, the CDR3 is TGCAGCGTAGGGACAGGCGTAAACTATGGCTACACCTTC.

V is TRBV29-1 and J is TRBJ1-1; perhaps TRBD1 as D (5 bases). The germline V gene encodes CDR1 SQVTM and CDR2 ANQGSEA. V dropped 7 bases and J dropped 5 bases, with 26 bases sitting between them. This CDR3 comprises 16 residues. In nucleotides, the CDR3 is TGCAGCGCCCCTGAGGTTGAAAAAGGGGATCGGACTGAAGCTTTCTTT. Protein sequence: CSAPEVEKGDRTEAFF.

This clone was recorded once. The chain joins TRBV4-2 to TRBJ2-2; D is unresolved. This CDR3 spans 16 amino acids. Germline CDR1 and CDR2: LGHNA and YNFKEQ. The V end was cut by 2 bases, the J end by 1 base, with 11 bases between. The CDR3 sequence is CASSQLIQVNTGELFF. In DNA, the CDR3 is TGTGCCAGCAGCCAACTTATTCAGGTGAACACCGGGGAGCTGTTTTTT.

Only one count was recorded for this clone. The rearrangement links TRBV18 to TRBJ1-1, with D unclear. Germline lookup yields CDR1 KGHSH and CDR2 LQKENI. This CDR3 spans 12 amino acids. Trimming cost V 2 bases and J 7 bases, with 8 bases left between them. In DNA form, the CDR3 reads TGTGCCAGCTCACCAATGACAAATGAAGCTTTCTTT. Translated: CASSPMTNEAFF.

Only one count was recorded for this clone. The chain is built from TRBV7-2 and TRBJ2-5; TRBD1 agrees at 7 bases. Germline values: CDR1 SGHTA, CDR2 FQGNSA. The trim removed 3 bases at V and 0 bases at J, leaving 7 bases unmatched. This CDR3 spans 16 amino acids. CDR3 in DNA: TGTGCCAGCAGCTTTTACCCCAGGGGGTACCAAGAGACCCAGTACTTC. This codes for CASSFYPRGYQETQYF.

This clone occurred once. V gene TRBV28 combines with J gene TRBJ2-1; the D gene is possibly TRBD2 (7 bases). The CDR3 spans 12 residues. Germline V gene data show CDR1 as MDHEN and CDR2 as SYDVKM. The germline V and J ends were trimmed by 6 bases and 8 bases, with 11 bases remaining between them. The CDR3 is CASRGGGDEQFF. The CDR3, as DNA: TGTGCCAGCAGGGGAGGGGGAGATGAGCAGTTCTTC.

The chain combines TRBV27 with TRBJ2-6; the match to TRBD2 covers 7 bases. In germline, CDR1 is MNHEY, CDR2 SMNVEV (reference sequence). The CDR3 is 15 residues long. The J segment lost 2 bases and the V segment lost 7 bases, leaving 5 bases of the junction unmatched. This CDR3 is CASTAGVAGANVLTF. In DNA, the CDR3 is TGTGCCAGCACGGCGGGGGTGGCTGGGGCCAACGTCCTGACTTTC.

The V and J genes are TRBV20-1 and TRBJ2-3; no definite D call. The CDR3 runs 11 residues. Germline assignment: CDR1 DFQATT and CDR2 SNEGSKA (reference sequence). V was pared by 3 bases and J by 3 bases, with 4 bases between. CDR3 residues: CSARRTDTQYF. The CDR3 nucleotides read TGCAGTGCTAGGAGGACAGATACGCAGTATTTT.

The chain couples TRBV14 to TRBJ1-3, with 7 bases identical to TRBD1. Trimming at V came to 6 bases and at J to 0 bases, leaving 5 bases not matched to a gene. CDR3 size: 15 residues. Germline V gene data show CDR1 as SGHDN and CDR2 as FVKESK. The CDR3, as DNA: TGTGCCAGCAGACTCACAGGGGACTCTGGAAACACCATATATTTT. Its protein product is CASRLTGDSGNTIYF.

In its sample, this clone was seen a few times. V is TRBV7-8 and J is TRBJ1-2; the D gene is possibly TRBD1 (6 bases). The V end lost 8 bases, the J end lost 4 bases, and 17 bases lay between the germline ends. This CDR3 has 14 amino acids. Germline CDR1 and CDR2: SGHVS and FQNEAQ. CDR3 loop: CASRNDRTSYGYTF. Written as DNA, the CDR3 is TGTGCCAGCCGGAACGACAGGACATCCTATGGCTACACCTTC.

V and J are TRBV29-1 and TRBJ1-3; possibly TRBD1 for D (6 bases). Trimming left V 0 bases short and J 0 bases short, with 21 bases between. The length of the CDR3 is 19 residues. The germline gives CDR1 SQVTM, CDR2 ANQGSEA. CDR3 sequence (DNA): TGCAGCGTTGAAGATCTTGGCAGGGGTCCCCGAAGCTCTGGAAACACCATATATTTT. It yields the protein CSVEDLGRGPRSSGNTIYF.

CDR3 region: CASSQGTGGSKQPQHF. CDR3 sequence (DNA): TGCGCCAGCAGCCAAGGGACAGGGGGATCGAAGCAGCCCCAGCATTTT. This chain links TRBV4-1 with TRBJ1-5; 10 nucleotides agree with TRBD1. The CDR3 is 16 amino acids. J lost 7 bases, V lost 1 base, and 7 bases had no gene match. The germline V gene encodes CDR1 MGHRA and CDR2 YSYEKL.

The count of this clone is one. The chain recombines TRBV2 with TRBJ1-1; 8 nucleotides match TRBD1. The J segment lost 1 base and the V segment lost 1 base, leaving 2 bases of the junction unmatched. There are 15 residues in the CDR3. The V gene's germline CDR1 is SNHLY and CDR2 FYNNEI. CDR3 sequence reads: CASSEVTGANTEAFF. The CDR3, as DNA: TGTGCCAGCAGTGAAGTGACAGGGGCGAACACTGAAGCTTTCTTT.

The chain recombines TRBV12-3 or TRBV12-4 with TRBJ1-5; the D is unclear. The CDR3 consists of 13 residues. The ends were cut back, 5 bases at V and 5 bases at J, with 10 bases in the middle. CDR3 region: CASSPRNDQPQHF. For the CDR3, the DNA is TGTGCCAGCAGTCCTAGGAACGATCAGCCCCAGCATTTT.

The V gene is TRBV27, the J gene TRBJ1-6, with D maybe TRBD1 (6 bases). CDR3 length: 20 residues. The V gene's germline CDR1 is MNHEY and CDR2 SMNVEV (reference sequence). The V gene lost 9 bases and the J gene lost 0 bases, with 27 bases spanning the gap. In nucleotides, the CDR3 is TGTGCCAGTAGGGGGGGTGAGAACACGCTGACTAGCTCCTATAATTCACCCCTCCACTTT. Protein product: CASRGGENTLTSSYNSPLHF.

The chain recombines TRBV19 with TRBJ2-1, with 7 bases matching TRBD2. Germline CDR1 and CDR2: LNHDA and SQIVND (reference sequence). This CDR3 has 15 amino acids. With V trimmed by 5 bases and J by 1 base, 5 bases remained unmatched. The CDR3 sequence: CASSPSGGSYNEQFF. Here the CDR3 DNA reads TGTGCCAGTAGTCCTAGCGGAGGATCCTACAATGAGCAGTTCTTC.

The chain couples TRBV10-3 to TRBJ2-2, with 8 nucleotides matching TRBD1. In germline, CDR1 is ENHRY, CDR2 SYGVKD. This CDR3 is built from 13 residues. The V gene end was trimmed by 11 bases and the J gene end by 3 bases; junction bases not matched to a gene: 5. The CDR3 here is CAAGQGDTGELFF. The CDR3 DNA reads as TGTGCCGCTGGACAGGGTGACACCGGGGAGCTGTTTTTT.

The table lists this clone with a count of one. This chain joins TRBV5-6 and TRBJ2-1; TRBD1 agrees at 9 bases. J was trimmed by 2 bases and V by 0 bases; bases with no gene match: 0. Germline V lookup: CDR1 SGHDT, CDR2 YYEEEE. The CDR3 consists of 15 residues. CDR3 sequence (DNA): TGTGCCAGCAGCTTGGGGACAGGGGCCTACAATGAGCAGTTCTTC. Translated: CASSLGTGAYNEQFF.

V is TRBV18 and J is TRBJ1-6; D gene unclear. Germline loops: CDR1 KGHSH, CDR2 LQKENI. The CDR3 sequence is 17 residues long. V was trimmed by 3 bases and J by 2 bases, leaving 14 bases between them. Here the CDR3 DNA reads TGTGCCAGCTCACCTTTCAATCAGGCTACCTATAATTCACCCCTCCACTTT. Its translation is CASSPFNQATYNSPLHF.